The clone carrying this T cell receptor beta chain occurred a few times. TCRdb's copy holds only in-frame clones and misses some; the assay was immunoSEQ multiplex PCR. Of hundreds of thousands of clones in the sample, roughly three quarters were seen once. These data belong to a study of shared clonotypes between healthy human individuals. The TCR was taken from a woman aged 40 to 49 in good health. Some clones in this sample may be carry-over from other donors' samples. The specimen was PBMCs.

The CDR3 region is CASSRTDSLGSPLHF. CDR3 coding DNA: TGTGCCAGCAGCCGTACCGACAGCTTAGGTTCACCCCTCCACTTT. The chain links TRBV2 to TRBJ1-6, with D possibly matching TRBD1 (5 bases). CDR3 length: 15 residues. V was pared by 6 bases and J by 9 bases, with 18 bases between. The germline gives CDR1 SNHLY, CDR2 FYNNEI. Full variable domain (missing parts from reference TRBV2 and TRBJ1-6): EPEVTQTPSHQVTQMGQEVILRCVPISNHLYFYWYRQILGQKVEFLVSFYNNEISEKSEIFDDQFSVERPDGSNFTLKIRSTKLEDSAMYFCASSRTDSLGSPLHFGNGTRLTVT.